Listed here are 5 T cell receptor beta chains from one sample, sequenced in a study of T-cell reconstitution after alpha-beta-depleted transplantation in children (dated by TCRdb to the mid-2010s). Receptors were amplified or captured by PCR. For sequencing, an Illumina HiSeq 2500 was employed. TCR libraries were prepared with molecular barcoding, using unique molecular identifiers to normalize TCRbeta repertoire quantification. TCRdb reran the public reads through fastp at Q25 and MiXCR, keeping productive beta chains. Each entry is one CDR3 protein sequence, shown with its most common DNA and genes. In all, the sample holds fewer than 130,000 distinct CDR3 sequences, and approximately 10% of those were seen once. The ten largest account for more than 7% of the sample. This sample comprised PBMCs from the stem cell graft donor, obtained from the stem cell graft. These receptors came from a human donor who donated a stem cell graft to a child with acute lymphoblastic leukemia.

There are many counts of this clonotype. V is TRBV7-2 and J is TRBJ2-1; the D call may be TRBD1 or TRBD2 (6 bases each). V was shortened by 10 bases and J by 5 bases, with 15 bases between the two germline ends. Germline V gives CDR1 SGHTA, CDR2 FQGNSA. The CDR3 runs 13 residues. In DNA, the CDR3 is TGTGCCAACATAGGCGGGGACAACAATGAGCAGTTCTTC. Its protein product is CANIGGDNNEQFF.

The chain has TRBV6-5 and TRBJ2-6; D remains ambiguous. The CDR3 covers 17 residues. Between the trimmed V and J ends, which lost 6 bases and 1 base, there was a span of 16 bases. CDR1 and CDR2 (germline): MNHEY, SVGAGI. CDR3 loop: CASRYRLSRSGANVLTF. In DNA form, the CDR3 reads TGTGCCAGCAGGTATCGTCTAAGCAGATCTGGGGCCAACGTCCTGACTTTC.

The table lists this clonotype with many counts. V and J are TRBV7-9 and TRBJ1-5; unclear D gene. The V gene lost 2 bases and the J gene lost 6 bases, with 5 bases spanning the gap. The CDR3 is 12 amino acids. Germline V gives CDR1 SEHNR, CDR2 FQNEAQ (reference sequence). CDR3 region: CASSLPLQPQHF. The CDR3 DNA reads TGTGCCAGCAGCTTACCCCTTCAGCCCCAGCATTTT.

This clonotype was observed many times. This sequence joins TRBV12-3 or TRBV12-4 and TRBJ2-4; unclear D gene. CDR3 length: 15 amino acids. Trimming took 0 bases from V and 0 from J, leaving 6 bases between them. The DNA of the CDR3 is TGTGCCAGCAGTTTAGCGGCTCTAGCCAAAAACATTCAGTACTTC. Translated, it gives CASSLAALAKNIQYF.

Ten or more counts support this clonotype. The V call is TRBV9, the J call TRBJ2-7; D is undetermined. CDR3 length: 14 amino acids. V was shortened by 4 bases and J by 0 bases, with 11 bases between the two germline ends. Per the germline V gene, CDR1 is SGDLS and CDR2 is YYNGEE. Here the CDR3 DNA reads TGTGCCAGCAGCCCGGATCCGAGCTCCTACGAGCAGTACTTC. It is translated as CASSPDPSSYEQYF.